This T cell receptor (beta chain) derives from a study of somatic mutations in cytotoxic T cells in rheumatoid arthritis. Study-level background: It was right after diagnosis, before any treatment, that patient blood (approximately 28 ml EDTA) was drawn. Certain V beta antibody-stained T-cell populations, V beta1+ cells sequenced for TCRB among them, were flow-sorted to nearly 100% purity.

TCRdb's table, derived via immunoSEQ multiplex PCR, lists solely in-frame clones and lacks some. The table lists about 4,200 clones, 72% of them singletons. The sample holds one count of this clone. The receptor was isolated from an adult with rheumatoid arthritis. The sample consisted of CD8+ T cells sorted from blood.

Written as DNA, the CDR3 is TGTGCCAGCAGTTACTCGGGGCTAAGCTCCTACAATGAGCAGTTCTTC. This sequence encodes CASSYSGLSSYNEQFF. This chain joins TRBV6-5 and TRBJ2-1, with D possibly matching TRBD1 (5 bases). There are 16 residues in the CDR3. V lost 0 bases and J lost 0, with 9 bases in between. Germline loops: CDR1 MNHEY, CDR2 SVGAGI.